The clone carrying this TCR beta chain was seen a single time. Indicated time point: persistent/refractory GD, antithyroid drugs over 5 years with positive TRAb. There was RNA extracted from PBMCs, and the TCR library was made from it. Diagnosing Graves' disease relied on the American Thyroid Association guidelines. The data derive from a study of regulatory T cells in long-lasting Graves disease. Libraries of TCR beta came from iRepertoire HTBI primers plus Arm-PCR of CDR3 regions. Using its own MiXCR run on the multiplex PCR reads, TCRdb lists one record per CDR3 protein. The sample holds some 470,000 distinct CDR3 sequences, 20% to 25% seen once. The CDR3 loop spans 16 amino acids. The J segment lost 4 bases and the V segment lost 0 bases, leaving 8 bases of the junction unmatched. Germline CDR1 and CDR2: SGDLS and YYNGEE.

This sequence was found in a female donor with Graves disease. The rearrangement joins TRBV9 to TRBJ2-5; 8 nucleotides match TRBD2. The sample was peripheral blood mononuclear cells (PBMCs), taken when the disease was refractory, from a patient treated with antithyroid drugs. CDR3 sequence: CASSVGVAGPGETQYF. CDR3 sequence (DNA): TGTGCCAGCAGCGTAGGGGTAGCGGGGCCCGGAGAGACCCAGTACTTC.